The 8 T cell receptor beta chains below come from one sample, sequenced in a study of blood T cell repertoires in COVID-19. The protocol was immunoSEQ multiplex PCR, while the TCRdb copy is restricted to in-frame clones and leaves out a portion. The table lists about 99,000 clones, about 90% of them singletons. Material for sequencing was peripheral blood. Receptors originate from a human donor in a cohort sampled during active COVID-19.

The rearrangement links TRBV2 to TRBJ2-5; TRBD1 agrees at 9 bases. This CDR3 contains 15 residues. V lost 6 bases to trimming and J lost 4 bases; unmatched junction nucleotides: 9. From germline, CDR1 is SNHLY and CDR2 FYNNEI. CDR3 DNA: TGTGCCAGCAGCTCACAGGGGGCGCAGGGAGAGACCCAGTACTTC. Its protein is CASSSQGAQGETQYF.

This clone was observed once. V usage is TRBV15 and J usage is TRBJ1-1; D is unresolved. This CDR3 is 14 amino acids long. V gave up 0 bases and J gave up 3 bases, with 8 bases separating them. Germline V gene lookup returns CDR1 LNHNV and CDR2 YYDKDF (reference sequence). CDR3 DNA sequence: TGTGCCACCAGCAGAGATCGGGTGCACACTGAAGCTTTCTTT. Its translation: CATSRDRVHTEAFF.

The CDR3 here is CASSLGGTGVGNTIYF. The CDR3 nucleotides read TGTGCCAGCAGTCTCGGTGGGACAGGGGTTGGAAACACCATATATTTT. The rearrangement uses TRBV2 and TRBJ1-3; 10 nucleotides agree with TRBD1. This CDR3 is 16 amino acids long. Germline CDR1 and CDR2: SNHLY and FYNNEI. V shed 5 bases, J shed 3 bases, and the junction held 7 bases outside the gene matches.

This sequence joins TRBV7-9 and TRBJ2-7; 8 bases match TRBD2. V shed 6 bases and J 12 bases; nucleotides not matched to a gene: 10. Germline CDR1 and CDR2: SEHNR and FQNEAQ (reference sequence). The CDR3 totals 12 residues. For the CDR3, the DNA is TGTGCCAGCAGTCAAGCGGGGGCGCGGGGGTACTTC. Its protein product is CASSQAGARGYF.

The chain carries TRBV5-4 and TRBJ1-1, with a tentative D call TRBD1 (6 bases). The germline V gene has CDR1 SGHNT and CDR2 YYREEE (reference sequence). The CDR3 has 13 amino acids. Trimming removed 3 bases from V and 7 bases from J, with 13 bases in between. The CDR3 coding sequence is TGTGCCAGCAGCTCGGACAGAGAGTTTGAAGCTTTCTTT. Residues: CASSSDREFEAFF.

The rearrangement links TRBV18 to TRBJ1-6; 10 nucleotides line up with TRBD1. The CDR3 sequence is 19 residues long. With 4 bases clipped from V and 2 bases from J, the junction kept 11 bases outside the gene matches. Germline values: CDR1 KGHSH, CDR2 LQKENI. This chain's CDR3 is CASSQSGTGEGAYNSPLHF. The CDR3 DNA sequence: TGTGCCAGCTCACAATCCGGGACAGGGGAAGGCGCCTATAATTCACCCCTCCACTTT.

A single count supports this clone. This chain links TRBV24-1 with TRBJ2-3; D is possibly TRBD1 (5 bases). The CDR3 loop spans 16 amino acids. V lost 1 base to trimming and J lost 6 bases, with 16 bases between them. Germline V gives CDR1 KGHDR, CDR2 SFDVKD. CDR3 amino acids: CATSDFGHPAIDTQYF. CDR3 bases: TGTGCCACCAGTGATTTTGGACACCCAGCGATCGATACGCAGTATTTT.

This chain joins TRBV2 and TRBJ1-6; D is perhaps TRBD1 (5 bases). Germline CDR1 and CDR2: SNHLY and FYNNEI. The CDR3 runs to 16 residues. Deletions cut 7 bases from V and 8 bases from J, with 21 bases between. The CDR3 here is CASILGFDSSYSPLHF. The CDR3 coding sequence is TGTGCCAGCATCCTGGGTTTCGACAGCTCATATTCACCCCTCCACTTT.